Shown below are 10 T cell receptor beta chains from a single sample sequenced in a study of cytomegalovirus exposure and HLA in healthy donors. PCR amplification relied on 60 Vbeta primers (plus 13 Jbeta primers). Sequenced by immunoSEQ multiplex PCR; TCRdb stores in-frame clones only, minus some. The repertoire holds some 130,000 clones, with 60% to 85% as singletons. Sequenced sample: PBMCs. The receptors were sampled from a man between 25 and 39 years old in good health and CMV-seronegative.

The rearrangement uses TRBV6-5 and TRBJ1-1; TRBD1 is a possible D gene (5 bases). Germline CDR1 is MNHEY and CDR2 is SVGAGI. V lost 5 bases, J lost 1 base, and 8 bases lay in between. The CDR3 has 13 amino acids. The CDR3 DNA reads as TGTGCCAGCAGTGGCAGGGCGAACACTGAAGCTTTCTTT. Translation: CASSGRANTEAFF.

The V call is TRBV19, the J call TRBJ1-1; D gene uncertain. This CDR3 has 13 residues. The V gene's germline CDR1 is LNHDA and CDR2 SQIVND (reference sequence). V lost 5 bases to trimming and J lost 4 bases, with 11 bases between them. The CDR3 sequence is CASSPRAGTEAFF. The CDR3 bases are TGTGCCAGTAGTCCCCGCGCGGGCACTGAAGCTTTCTTT.

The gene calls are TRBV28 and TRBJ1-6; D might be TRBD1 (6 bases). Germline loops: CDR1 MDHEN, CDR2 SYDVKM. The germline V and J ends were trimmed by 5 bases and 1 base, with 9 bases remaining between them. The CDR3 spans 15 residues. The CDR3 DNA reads TGTGCCAGCAGTAAACAGGGATCCTATAATTCACCCCTCCACTTT. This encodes CASSKQGSYNSPLHF. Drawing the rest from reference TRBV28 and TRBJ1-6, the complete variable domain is DVKVTQSSRYLVKRTGEKVFLECVQDMDHENMFWYRQDPGLGLRLIYFSYDVKMKEKGDIPEGYSVSREKKERFSLILESASTNQTSMYLCASSKQGSYNSPLHFGNGTRLTVT.

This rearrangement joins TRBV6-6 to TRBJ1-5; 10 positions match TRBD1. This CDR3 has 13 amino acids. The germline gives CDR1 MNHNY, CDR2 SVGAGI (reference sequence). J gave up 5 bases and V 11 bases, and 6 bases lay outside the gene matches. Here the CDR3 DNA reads TGTGCCGGGGGGGACAGGGGAGATCAGCCCCAGCATTTT. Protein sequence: CAGGDRGDQPQHF.

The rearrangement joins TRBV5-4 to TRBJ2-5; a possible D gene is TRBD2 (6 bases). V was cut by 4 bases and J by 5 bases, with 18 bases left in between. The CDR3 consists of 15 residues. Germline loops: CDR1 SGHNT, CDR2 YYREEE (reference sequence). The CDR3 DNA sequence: TGTGCCAGCAGCGCAGATGCGGGGACCGACGAGACCCAGTACTTC. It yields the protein CASSADAGTDETQYF.

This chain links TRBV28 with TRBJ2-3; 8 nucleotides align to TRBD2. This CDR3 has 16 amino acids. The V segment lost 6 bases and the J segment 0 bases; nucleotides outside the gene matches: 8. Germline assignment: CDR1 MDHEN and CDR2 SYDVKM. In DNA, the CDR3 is TGTGCCAGCAGAGCGGGGGAAGAAGCTAGCACAGATACGCAGTATTTT. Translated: CASRAGEEASTDTQYF.

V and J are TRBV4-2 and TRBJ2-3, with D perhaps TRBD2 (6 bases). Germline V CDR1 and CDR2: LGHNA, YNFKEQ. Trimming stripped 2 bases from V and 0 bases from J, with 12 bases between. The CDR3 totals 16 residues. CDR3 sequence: CASSQSLAPSTDTQYF. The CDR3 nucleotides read TGTGCCAGCAGCCAATCTCTAGCGCCAAGCACAGATACGCAGTATTTT.

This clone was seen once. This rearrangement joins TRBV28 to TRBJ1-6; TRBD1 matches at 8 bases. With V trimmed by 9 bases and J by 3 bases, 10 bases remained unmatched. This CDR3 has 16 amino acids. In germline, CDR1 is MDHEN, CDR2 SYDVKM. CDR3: CASGGRTGRYNSPLHF. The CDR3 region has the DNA TGTGCCAGTGGTGGGAGGACAGGGCGCTATAATTCACCCCTCCACTTT.

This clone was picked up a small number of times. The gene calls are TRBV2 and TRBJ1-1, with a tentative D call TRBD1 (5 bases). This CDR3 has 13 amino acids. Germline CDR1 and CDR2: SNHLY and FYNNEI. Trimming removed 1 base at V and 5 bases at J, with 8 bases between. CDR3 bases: TGTGCCAGCAGTGAAGGGGCAGGGACTGAAGCTTTCTTT. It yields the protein CASSEGAGTEAFF.

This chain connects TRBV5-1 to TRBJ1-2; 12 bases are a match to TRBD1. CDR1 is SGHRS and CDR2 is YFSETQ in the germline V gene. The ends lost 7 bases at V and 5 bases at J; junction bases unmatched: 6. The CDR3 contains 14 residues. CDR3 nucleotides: TGCGCCAGCGGAGGGACAGGGGGCTGGTATGGCTACACCTTC. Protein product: CASGGTGGWYGYTF.